The 2 T cell receptor beta chains below were found in one sample sequenced in a study of beta chain features in type 1 diabetes. Their antigens are not known. Every bit of the isolated RNA underwent reverse transcription, so sequencing read expressed TCRB transcripts. TCRdb keeps only in-frame clones here, not all; method: immunoSEQ multiplex PCR. This table holds fewer than 350,000 clones, approximately 16% found once. Whole-study findings and limits: When Type 1 diabetes patients were examined, their TCRB CDR3s proved moderately but significantly shorter in all four CD4+ subsets.

Sequences were obtained from naive CD4+ T cells from blood. These receptors all stem from a man aged 18 to 30 with type 1 diabetes.

The sample holds a few counts of this clone. The gene calls are TRBV5-1 and TRBJ2-3; tentative D call: TRBD1 (5 bases). The ends were cut back, 7 bases at V and 6 bases at J, with 15 bases in the middle. CDR3 length equals 13 residues. Germline lookup yields CDR1 SGHRS and CDR2 YFSETQ. Written as DNA, the CDR3 is TGCGCCAGCCGACCGGGCAGGGCCGATACGCAGTATTTT. This encodes CASRPGRADTQYF.

V and J are TRBV14 and TRBJ2-7; TRBD1 matches 9 bases. The junction had 4 bases not matched to a gene; V was cut back by 4 bases and J by 0 bases. This CDR3 has 15 amino acids. Germline lookup yields CDR1 SGHDN and CDR2 FVKESK. CDR3 loop: CASSRGTGSSYEQYF. For the CDR3, the DNA is TGTGCCAGCAGCCGCGGGACAGGGAGCTCCTACGAGCAGTACTTC.